This passage covers 21 T cell receptor beta chains from one sample sequenced in a study of persistence of HIV-infected CD4 T cells. Overlapping HIV-1 Gag 15-mer peptides at around 1 ug per peptide per mL were used. Sorting selected CD4+ T cells upregulating both CD40 ligand and CD69. This was the immunoSEQ version 4 assay in survey mode. The table came from immunoSEQ multiplex PCR; TCRdb's copy has only in-frame clones and leaves some out. The table lists about 19,000 clones, about 60% of them singletons, with under 2.5% in the top ten. Their specific antigens are unknown. Sequenced material: CD4+ T cells sorted from PBMCs after approximately 19-hour stimulation, taken from a patient who received antiretroviral therapy. Every receptor here comes from an adult woman with HIV who was CMV-seropositive.

V is TRBV7-2 and J is TRBJ2-2, with D perhaps matching TRBD1 (6 bases). Between the trimmed V and J ends, which lost 6 bases and 5 bases, there was a span of 13 bases. Germline CDR1 is SGHTA and CDR2 is FQGNSA. The CDR3 has 14 residues. CDR3 in amino acids: CASSTGWGTGELFF. The CDR3 coding sequence is TGTGCCAGCAGTACAGGGTGGGGAACCGGGGAGCTGTTTTTT.

This chain uses TRBV18 with TRBJ2-3, with no clear D. Per germline, CDR1 KGHSH and CDR2 LQKENI. V was shortened by 6 bases and J by 6 bases, with 7 bases between the two germline ends. CDR3 length: 11 amino acids. The CDR3 coding sequence is TGTGCCAGCTCTAGGATGGATACGCAGTATTTT. It yields the protein CASSRMDTQYF.

The V call is TRBV7-8, the J call TRBJ2-3; perhaps D is TRBD1 or TRBD2 (5 bases each). Trimming shortened V by 5 bases and J by 4 bases, and 19 bases separated the two germline ends. Germline V gene lookup returns CDR1 SGHVS and CDR2 FQNEAQ. The CDR3 length is 16 residues. The CDR3 loop reads CASSVEGRVASDTQYF. The CDR3 nucleotides are TGTGCCAGCAGCGTCGAGGGCAGGGTCGCGTCAGATACGCAGTATTTT.

The chain recombines TRBV9 with TRBJ1-4; 9 bases agree with TRBD1. J gave up 0 bases and V 4 bases, and 4 bases lay outside the gene matches. The CDR3 has 16 residues. Germline CDR1 reads SGDLS; CDR2 reads YYNGEE. The CDR3 loop reads CASSPRQGATNEKLFF. The DNA of the CDR3 is TGTGCCAGCAGCCCCCGACAGGGGGCAACTAATGAAAAACTGTTTTTT.

This chain joins TRBV5-6 and TRBJ1-5, with TRBD1 matching 8 bases. The germline gives CDR1 SGHDT, CDR2 YYEEEE. The CDR3 covers 15 residues. V gave up 2 bases and J gave up 4 bases; unmatched junction bases: 5. The CDR3 nucleotides read TGTGCCAGCAGCTTTCTGGACAGGGAGAATCAGCCCCAGCATTTT. It codes for CASSFLDRENQPQHF.

This clone has just a few counts. Other nucleotide sequences from this sample produce the same CDR3. The chain carries TRBV7-2 and TRBJ1-3; perhaps TRBD1 as D (5 bases). Trimming removed 5 bases from V and 0 bases from J, with 14 bases in between. This CDR3 contains 16 residues. Germline V gene lookup returns CDR1 SGHTA and CDR2 FQGNSA. The CDR3 spells CASSITGGNSGNTIYF. The DNA for the CDR3 is TGTGCCAGCAGCATTACCGGGGGTAACTCTGGAAACACCATATATTTT.

Comment on this clone: In the same sample, other DNA sequences code for this CDR3. The rearrangement uses TRBV10-3 and TRBJ2-5; TRBD2 is a possible D gene (6 bases). Trimming shortened V by 6 bases and J by 5 bases, and 16 bases separated the two germline ends. Germline CDR1 ENHRY, CDR2 SYGVKD. CDR3 size: 14 residues. Here the CDR3 reads CAISPGGAGETQYF. As DNA, the CDR3 is TGTGCCATCAGCCCTGGAGGGGCAGGTGAGACCCAGTACTTC.

The chain has TRBV5-4 and TRBJ1-1, with 7 bases that match TRBD1. Germline V gene sequence: CDR1 SGHNT, CDR2 YYREEE (reference sequence). This CDR3 is 16 amino acids long. J gave up 3 bases and V 4 bases, and 12 bases lay outside the gene matches. The CDR3 DNA reads as TGTGCCAGCAGCCCAGCTAGGGGGCAAAGGGACACTGAAGCTTTCTTT. Its protein is CASSPARGQRDTEAFF.

V and J are TRBV27 and TRBJ1-1, with 7 bases identical to TRBD1. The germline V gene has CDR1 MNHEY and CDR2 SMNVEV (reference sequence). V shed 5 bases, J shed 4 bases, and the junction held 10 bases outside the gene matches. This CDR3 is 15 amino acids long. The CDR3 DNA is TGTGCCAGCAGTACTACCCAGGGGGGGTTCACTGAAGCTTTCTTT. Its translation: CASSTTQGGFTEAFF.

V and J are TRBV18 and TRBJ1-5; 9 bases fit TRBD1. V lost 3 bases, J lost 2 bases, and 8 bases stayed unmatched. The CDR3 consists of 17 residues. Germline V CDR1 and CDR2: KGHSH, LQKENI. CDR3 in amino acids: CASSPKQGADGNQPQHF. In DNA, the CDR3 is TGTGCCAGCTCACCGAAACAGGGGGCGGATGGCAATCAGCCCCAGCATTTT. The full variable domain, completed using reference TRBV18 and TRBJ1-5, is NAGVMQNPRHLVRRRGQEARLRCSPMKGHSHVYWYRQLPEEGLKFMVYLQKENIIDESGMPKERFSAEFPKEGPSILRIQQVVRGDSAAYFCASSPKQGADGNQPQHFGDGTRLSIL.

This clone came up a few times. The chain carries TRBV14 and TRBJ2-2; D might be TRBD1 or TRBD2, each matching 6 bases. This CDR3 region has 14 residues. V was trimmed by 1 base and J by 9 bases, leaving 12 bases between them. Germline CDR1 SGHDN, CDR2 FVKESK. CDR3 coding DNA: TGTGCCAGCAGCCAAGGGCGCCGGGGGCGGGAGCTGTTTTTT. Translated, it gives CASSQGRRGRELFF.

The chain combines TRBV5-1 with TRBJ1-4; D possibly corresponds to TRBD1 (5 bases). V was clipped by 4 bases and J by 7 bases, with 14 bases between them. The CDR3 extends over 14 amino acids. CDR1 is SGHRS and CDR2 is YFSETQ in the germline V gene. The CDR3 sequence is CASSMWGESEKLFF. CDR3 in DNA: TGCGCCAGCAGCATGTGGGGGGAGAGTGAAAAACTGTTTTTT.

V gene TRBV2 combines with J gene TRBJ2-5, with 8 bases lining up with TRBD1. Germline CDR1 reads SNHLY; CDR2 reads FYNNEI. V was clipped by 4 bases and J by 4 bases; unmatched bases: 5. The CDR3 loop spans 14 amino acids. The CDR3 spells CASSARQGPETQYF. CDR3 nucleotide sequence: TGTGCCAGCAGTGCACGACAGGGGCCAGAGACCCAGTACTTC. The full variable domain, with the rest looked up from reference TRBV2 and TRBJ2-5, is EPEVTQTPSHQVTQMGQEVILRCVPISNHLYFYWYRQILGQKVEFLVSFYNNEISEKSEIFDDQFSVERPDGSNFTLKIRSTKLEDSAMYFCASSARQGPETQYFGPGTRLLVL.

The V and J genes are TRBV29-1 and TRBJ2-1; D is possibly TRBD2 (5 bases). Germline V gene data show CDR1 as SQVTM and CDR2 as ANQGSEA. With 1 base removed from V and 6 bases from J, the gap between germline ends came to 19 bases. CDR3 length equals 16 residues. CDR3 loop: CSVEAASEDYVNEQFF. CDR3 nucleotides: TGCAGCGTTGAAGCAGCGTCCGAAGACTATGTCAATGAGCAGTTCTTC.

This chain links TRBV29-1 with TRBJ1-2; the D is unclear. Trimming removed 7 bases from V and 6 bases from J, with 12 bases in between. The CDR3 spans 11 residues. Per germline, CDR1 SQVTM and CDR2 ANQGSEA. CDR3 protein: CSALYGHGYTF. The CDR3, as DNA: TGCAGCGCCCTGTATGGGCATGGCTACACCTTC.

The chain couples TRBV10-1 to TRBJ1-6, with TRBD1 as a possible D gene (5 bases). Germline CDR1 and CDR2: WNHNN and SYGVQD (reference sequence). This CDR3 region has 14 residues. Trimming stripped 4 bases from V and 7 bases from J, with 11 bases between. The CDR3: CASSAGGINSPLHF. CDR3 DNA sequence: TGCGCCAGCAGTGCTGGGGGTATCAATTCACCCCTCCACTTT.

The CDR3 here is CASSGGLGEGEAFF. Written as DNA, the CDR3 is TGTGCCAGCAGCGGCGGGTTGGGGGAGGGTGAAGCTTTCTTT. The rearrangement joins TRBV7-9 to TRBJ1-1; possibly TRBD1 for D (5 bases). Germline V gives CDR1 SEHNR, CDR2 FQNEAQ (reference sequence). The CDR3 runs 14 residues. Trimming removed 5 bases at V and 7 bases at J, with 17 bases between.

V usage is TRBV19 and J usage is TRBJ2-5; unclear D gene. From germline, CDR1 is LNHDA and CDR2 SQIVND (reference sequence). CDR3 length: 14 residues. V was pared by 4 bases and J by 1 base, with 10 bases between. The CDR3 protein is CASSRSRTQETQYF. The DNA of the CDR3 is TGTGCCAGTAGTAGATCCCGAACCCAAGAGACCCAGTACTTC.

CDR3 DNA: TGTGCCAGCAGGAGGGGGGGACCTAGCACAGATACGCAGTATTTT. Translated: CASRRGGPSTDTQYF. V is TRBV2 and J is TRBJ2-3, with D possibly TRBD2 on 7 matching bases. V lost 6 bases, J lost 0 bases, and 13 bases lay in between. Germline V CDR1 and CDR2: SNHLY, FYNNEI. The CDR3 has 15 residues.

As to this clone: The identical CDR3 is also encoded by other nucleotide sequences in the sample. The chain is built from TRBV7-9 and TRBJ1-6; the D is unclear. This CDR3 has 12 amino acids. V lost 1 base and J 9 bases, leaving 4 bases between the germline ends. CDR1 and CDR2 (germline): SEHNR, FQNEAQ (reference sequence). The CDR3 region has the DNA TGTGCCAGCAGCTTAGGACGTTCACCCCTCCACTTT. Its translation: CASSLGRSPLHF.

This rearrangement joins TRBV25-1 to TRBJ1-1; TRBD1 agrees at 7 bases. The CDR3 is made up of 15 amino acids. The V segment lost 6 bases and the J segment 1 base; nucleotides outside the gene matches: 8. Germline V gives CDR1 MGHDK, CDR2 SYGVNS. The CDR3 nucleotides read TGTGCCAGCAGGCAGACAGGGACGGGGAACACTGAAGCTTTCTTT. It codes for CASRQTGTGNTEAFF.